The 10 T cell receptor beta chains reported below all come from one sample, sequenced in a study of graft-versus-host responses after intestinal transplantation. Profiled with immunoSEQ multiplex PCR; TCRdb holds only in-frame clones, not every one. Of 35,000 to 45,000 clones in the sample, over 90% are singletons; the top ten hold 3.5% to 4%. The sequenced sample was PBMCs, obtained around 720 days after intestinal transplantation. These receptors were obtained from a human patient who received an intestinal transplant, so some T cells may come from the graft donor.

This clone was detected once. The rearrangement links TRBV5-1 to TRBJ2-1; 8 nucleotides align to TRBD2. Germline-derived CDR1 and CDR2 are SGHRS and YFSETQ. CDR3 size: 16 residues. With 4 bases clipped from V and 7 bases from J, the junction kept 13 bases outside the gene matches. CDR3 region: CASSPGPGAGGNEQFF. CDR3 in DNA: TGCGCCAGCAGCCCGGGGCCTGGGGCGGGGGGTAATGAGCAGTTCTTC.

The V call is TRBV6-6, the J call TRBJ2-1, with D maybe TRBD2 (6 bases). CDR1 is MNHNY and CDR2 is SVGAGI in the germline V gene (reference sequence). Trimming removed 5 bases at V and 2 bases at J, with 13 bases between. The CDR3 consists of 15 residues. CDR3 sequence (DNA): TGTGCCAGCAGTGGCCCTGGCGGGGCCTACAATGAGCAGTTCTTC. Amino acid sequence: CASSGPGGAYNEQFF.

The chain employs TRBV4-1 and TRBJ1-4, with D hard to call. The CDR3 runs 13 residues. V was shortened by 1 base and J by 8 bases, with 8 bases between the two germline ends. The germline CDR1 and CDR2 sequences are MGHRA and YSYEKL. The CDR3 sequence is CASSQVIVEKLFF. CDR3 sequence (DNA): TGCGCCAGCAGCCAAGTAATTGTCGAAAAACTGTTTTTT.

The CDR3 loop reads CASGRGGGAVETQYF. CDR3 DNA: TGTGCTAGTGGCCGGGGCGGGGGGGCCGTGGAGACCCAGTACTTC. V gene TRBV12-5 combines with J gene TRBJ2-5; 9 positions match TRBD2. Germline V gives CDR1 LGHNT, CDR2 FRNRAP. This CDR3 contains 15 residues. Losses at the gene ends were 6 bases for V and 5 bases for J; bases not matched to a gene: 10.

The rearrangement uses TRBV19 and TRBJ1-2, with D tentatively TRBD1 (5 bases). Germline V gene data show CDR1 as LNHDA and CDR2 as SQIVND (reference sequence). CDR3 length equals 15 residues. Trimming left V 3 bases short and J 3 bases short, with 14 bases between. CDR3 coding DNA: TGTGCCAGTAGTATTTCGGGGGGTTATGACTATGGCTACACCTTC. It encodes CASSISGGYDYGYTF.

V and J are TRBV5-1 and TRBJ1-4; perhaps TRBD1 as D (5 bases). V was pared by 0 bases and J by 2 bases, with 11 bases between. Germline V lookup: CDR1 SGHRS, CDR2 YFSETQ. The CDR3 is 16 residues long. For the CDR3, the DNA is TGCGCCAGCAGCTTGGCTGGGGCTCTTACTAATGAAAAACTGTTTTTT. It translates to CASSLAGALTNEKLFF.

The CDR3 sequence: CASTQTFSSYNEQFF. CDR3 DNA: TGTGCCAGCACCCAGACTTTCAGCTCCTACAATGAGCAGTTCTTC. The chain combines TRBV6-5 with TRBJ2-1; D unclear. This CDR3 has 15 amino acids. CDR1 and CDR2 from the germline V gene are MNHEY and SVGAGI. Trimming pared 7 bases from V and 0 bases from J, leaving 13 bases between.

The J gene is TRBJ1-4, the V gene TRBV11-2, with D unresolved. The CDR3 contains 12 residues. Trimming removed 5 bases from V and 11 bases from J, with 12 bases in between. CDR1 is SGHAT, CDR2 FQNNGV, per germline. CDR3 loop: CASSLAYGKLFF. The DNA of the CDR3 is TGTGCCAGCAGCCTCGCATACGGGAAACTGTTTTTT.

The chain recombines TRBV28 with TRBJ2-7; 9 bases align to TRBD1. Germline-derived CDR1 and CDR2 are MDHEN and SYDVKM. The CDR3 runs 14 residues. V lost 6 bases and J lost 2; bases outside the gene matches: 5. CDR3 in amino acids: CASRGGQGAYEQYF. Written as DNA, the CDR3 is TGTGCCAGCAGGGGGGGACAGGGAGCCTACGAGCAGTACTTC.

This chain connects TRBV29-1 to TRBJ2-5; TRBD1 matches 7 bases. This CDR3 spans 13 amino acids. In germline, CDR1 is SQVTM, CDR2 ANQGSEA. Trimming cost V 6 bases and J 2 bases; bases outside gene matches: 6. CDR3 sequence (DNA): TGCAGCGTCGATCCGACAGGGCAAGAGACCCAGTACTTC. Translating gives CSVDPTGQETQYF.